This T cell receptor beta chain is drawn from a study of beta chain features in type 1 diabetes. For the study at large: Analysis included 100 million to 110 million sorted cells drawn from all samples.

Study-wide findings and caveats: TCRB CDR3s from Type 1 diabetes patients were moderately but significantly shorter in all four CD4+ subsets.

The entirety of the isolated RNA underwent reverse transcription, so expressed TCRB transcripts were sequenced. Sequencing was performed with immunoSEQ multiplex PCR; in TCRdb, only in-frame clones are kept and a portion is missing. The sample yields 330,000 or so clones, approximately 12% seen once. Note on this clone: No antigen is known for it.

V shed 1 base and J 3 bases; nucleotides not matched to a gene: 5. The CDR3 extends over 15 amino acids. Germline CDR1 reads GTSNPN; CDR2 reads SVGIG (reference sequence). This chain uses TRBV30 with TRBJ2-3, with 9 bases identical to TRBD2. The sequence was obtained from a woman in her late teens or twenties with type 1 diabetes. Specimen: naive CD4+ T cells from blood. CDR3 protein: CAWSETSGKTDTQYF. The CDR3, as DNA: TGTGCCTGGAGTGAGACTAGCGGTAAGACAGATACGCAGTATTTT.